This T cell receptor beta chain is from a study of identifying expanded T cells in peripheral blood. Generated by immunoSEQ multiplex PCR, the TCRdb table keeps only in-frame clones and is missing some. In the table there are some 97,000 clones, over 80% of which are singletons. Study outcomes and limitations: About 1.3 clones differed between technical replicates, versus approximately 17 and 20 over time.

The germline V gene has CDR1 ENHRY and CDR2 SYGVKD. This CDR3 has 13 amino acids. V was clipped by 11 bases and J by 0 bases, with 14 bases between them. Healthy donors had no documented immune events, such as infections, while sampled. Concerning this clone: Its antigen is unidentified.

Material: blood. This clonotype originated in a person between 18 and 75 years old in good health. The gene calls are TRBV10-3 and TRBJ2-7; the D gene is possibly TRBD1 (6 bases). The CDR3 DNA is TGTGCCGGGGCCGGGACACACTCCTACGAGCAGTACTTC. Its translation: CAGAGTHSYEQYF.